A selection of T cell receptor beta chains follows, all from one sample in a study of technical replicates of blood from several donors. Clones were sequenced by immunoSEQ multiplex PCR, and TCRdb holds only the in-frame ones, with some missing. The sample contains over 50,000 clones, 94% of which appear only once. The sample was T cells isolated from PBMCs. These receptors all stem from a human donor in good health. CDR3s include the opening cysteine and the closing phenylalanine or tryptophan. A D gene is named only where the DNA matches it firmly. The size field is filled for only some rows; it gives once, few, many or a size class.

d_gene: TRBD2; abundance: once; v_gene: TRBV5-4; j_gene: TRBJ2-3; CDR3aa: CASSPFREGTDTQYF; CDR3nt: TGTGCCAGCAGCCCGTTTCGGGAGGGCACAGATACGCAGTATTTT
d_gene: -; abundance: -; v_gene: TRBV23-1; j_gene: TRBJ2-6; CDR3aa: CASSQHSENSFQRKSSGANVLTF; CDR3nt: TGCGCCAGCAGTCAACACTCCGAGAATTCGTTCCAGAGGAAAAGCTCTGGGGCCAACGTCCTGACTTTC
d_gene: -; abundance: -; v_gene: TRBV10-1; j_gene: TRBJ2-7; CDR3aa: CASSESAGPYEQYF; CDR3nt: TGCGCCAGCAGTGAGTCGGCGGGGCCCTACGAGCAGTACTTC
d_gene: -; abundance: -; v_gene: TRBV6-6; j_gene: TRBJ2-1; CDR3aa: CASSLNPPFGEQFF; CDR3nt: TGTGCCAGCAGTTTGAACCCTCCGTTCGGTGAGCAGTTCTTC
d_gene: -; abundance: -; v_gene: TRBV5-1; j_gene: TRBJ1-1; CDR3aa: CASSLGRRGANTEAFF; CDR3nt: TGCGCCAGCAGCCTGGGACGGCGAGGAGCGAACACTGAAGCTTTCTTT
d_gene: TRBD2; abundance: -; v_gene: TRBV10-3; j_gene: TRBJ2-5; CDR3aa: CAISDRTSGRGETQYF; CDR3nt: TGTGCCATCAGTGACCGGACTAGCGGGAGGGGTGAGACCCAGTACTTC
d_gene: TRBD1; abundance: -; v_gene: TRBV7-3; j_gene: TRBJ1-2; CDR3aa: CASSLMRQGARGYTF; CDR3nt: TGTGCCAGCAGCTTAATGCGGCAGGGGGCGCGTGGCTACACCTTC
d_gene: TRBD1; abundance: once; v_gene: TRBV11-2; j_gene: TRBJ1-2; CDR3aa: CASSLVQTNRGDYGYTF; CDR3nt: TGTGCCAGCAGCTTAGTCCAAACAAACAGGGGCGACTATGGCTACACCTTC
d_gene: TRBD1; abundance: once; v_gene: TRBV28; j_gene: TRBJ1-2; CDR3aa: CASSLLGGRMYYGYTF; CDR3nt: TGTGCCAGCAGTTTATTAGGGGGCCGTATGTACTATGGCTACACCTTC
d_gene: -; abundance: -; v_gene: TRBV15; j_gene: TRBJ1-1; CDR3aa: CATSRGRGGHLAEAFF; CDR3nt: TGTGCCACCAGCAGAGGAAGGGGAGGTCATTTGGCTGAAGCTTTCTTT
d_gene: TRBD1; abundance: -; v_gene: TRBV10-3; j_gene: TRBJ1-1; CDR3aa: CAISGFRDRGNTEAFF; CDR3nt: TGTGCCATCAGTGGATTCCGAGACAGGGGGAACACTGAAGCTTTCTTT
d_gene: TRBD2; abundance: -; v_gene: TRBV13; j_gene: TRBJ2-7; CDR3aa: CASSLQFPGLRYEQYF; CDR3nt: TGTGCCAGCAGCCTTCAATTCCCGGGACTACGATACGAGCAGTACTTC
d_gene: -; abundance: -; v_gene: TRBV11-2; j_gene: TRBJ1-4; CDR3aa: CASSSREKLFF; CDR3nt: TGTGCCAGCAGCTCTAGGGAAAAACTGTTTTTT
d_gene: TRBD2; abundance: -; v_gene: TRBV5-1; j_gene: TRBJ2-7; CDR3aa: CASSLGTSGGLEQYF; CDR3nt: TGCGCCAGCAGCTTGGGGACTAGCGGGGGCCTCGAGCAGTACTTC
d_gene: TRBD1; abundance: -; v_gene: TRBV10-2; j_gene: TRBJ2-5; CDR3aa: CASSERGRQETQYF; CDR3nt: TGCGCCAGCAGTGAGAGGGGGCGCCAAGAGACCCAGTACTTC